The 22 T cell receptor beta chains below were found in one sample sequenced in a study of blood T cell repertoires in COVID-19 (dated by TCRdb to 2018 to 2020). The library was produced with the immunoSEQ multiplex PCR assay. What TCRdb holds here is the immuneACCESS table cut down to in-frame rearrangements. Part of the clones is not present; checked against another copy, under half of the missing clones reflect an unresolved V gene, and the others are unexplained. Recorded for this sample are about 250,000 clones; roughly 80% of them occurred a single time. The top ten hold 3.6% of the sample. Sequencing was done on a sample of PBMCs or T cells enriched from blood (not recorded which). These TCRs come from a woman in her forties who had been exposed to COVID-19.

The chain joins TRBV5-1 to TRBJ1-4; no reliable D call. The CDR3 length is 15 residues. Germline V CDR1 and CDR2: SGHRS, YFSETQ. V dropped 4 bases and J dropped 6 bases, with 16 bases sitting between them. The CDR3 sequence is CASSPLEAPDEKLFF. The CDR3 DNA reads TGCGCCAGCAGCCCACTAGAAGCGCCGGATGAAAAACTGTTTTTT.

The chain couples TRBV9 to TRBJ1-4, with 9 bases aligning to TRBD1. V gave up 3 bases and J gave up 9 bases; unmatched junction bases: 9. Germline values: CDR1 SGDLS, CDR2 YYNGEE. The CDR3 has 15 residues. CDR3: CASSGGQGNSKKLFF. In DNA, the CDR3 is TGTGCCAGCAGCGGCGGACAGGGGAATTCGAAAAAACTGTTTTTT. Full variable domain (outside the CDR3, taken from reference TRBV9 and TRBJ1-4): DSGVTQTPKHLITATGQRVTLRCSPRSGDLSVYWYQQSLDQGLQFLIQYYNGEERAKGNILERFSAQQFPDLHSELNLSSLELGDSALYFCASSGGQGNSKKLFFGSGTQLSVL.

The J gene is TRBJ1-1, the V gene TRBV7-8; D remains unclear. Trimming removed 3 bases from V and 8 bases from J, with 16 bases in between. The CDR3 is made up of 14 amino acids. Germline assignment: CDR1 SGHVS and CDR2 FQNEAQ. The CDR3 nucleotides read TGTGCCAGCAGCTTTCGGTCGGTTACTTTAGAAGCTTTCTTT. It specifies CASSFRSVTLEAFF.

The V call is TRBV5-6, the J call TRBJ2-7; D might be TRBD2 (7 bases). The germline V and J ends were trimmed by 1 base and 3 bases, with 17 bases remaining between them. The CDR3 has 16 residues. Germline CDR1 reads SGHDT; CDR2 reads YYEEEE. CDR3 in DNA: TGTGCCAGCAGCTTGCCCGAGGGGGGAGGGAGCTACGAGCAGTACTTC. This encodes CASSLPEGGGSYEQYF.

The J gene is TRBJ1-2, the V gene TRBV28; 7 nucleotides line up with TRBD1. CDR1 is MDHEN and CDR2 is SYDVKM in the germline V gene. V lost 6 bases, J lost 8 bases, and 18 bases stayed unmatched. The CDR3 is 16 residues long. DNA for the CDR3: TGTGCCAGCAGCGCCAGGACAGGCGGACGGACGTGGGGCTACACCTTC. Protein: CASSARTGGRTWGYTF.

CDR3 nucleotide sequence: TGTGCCAGCAGTTTATGGGCTTCCGGGACAAACACAGATACGCAGTATTTT. This sequence encodes CASSLWASGTNTDTQYF. This chain joins TRBV28 and TRBJ2-3, with D possibly matching TRBD1 (6 bases). Germline loops: CDR1 MDHEN, CDR2 SYDVKM. This CDR3 is 17 amino acids long. The V gene lost 0 bases and the J gene lost 2 bases, with 15 bases spanning the gap.

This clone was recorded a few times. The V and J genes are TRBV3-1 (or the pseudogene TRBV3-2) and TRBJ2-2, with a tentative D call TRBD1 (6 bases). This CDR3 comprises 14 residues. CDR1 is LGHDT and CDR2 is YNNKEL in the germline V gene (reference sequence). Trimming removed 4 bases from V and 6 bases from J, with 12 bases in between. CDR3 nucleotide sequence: TGTGCCAGCAGCCCTATAGAGGGGGCCGGGGAGCTGTTTTTT. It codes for CASSPIEGAGELFF.

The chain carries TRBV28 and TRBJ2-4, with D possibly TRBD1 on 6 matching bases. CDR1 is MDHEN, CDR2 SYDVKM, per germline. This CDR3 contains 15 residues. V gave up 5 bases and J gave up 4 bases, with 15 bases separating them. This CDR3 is CASSPAGATKNIQYF. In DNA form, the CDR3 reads TGTGCCAGCAGTCCCGCAGGGGCCACAAAAAACATTCAGTACTTC.

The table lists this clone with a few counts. Here the CDR3 reads CASSSSGGLTDTQYF. As DNA, the CDR3 is TGTGCCAGCAGTTCGAGCGGGGGACTCACAGATACGCAGTATTTT. The rearrangement links TRBV7-2 to TRBJ2-3; TRBD2 aligns across 8 bases. J was trimmed by 2 bases and V by 6 bases; bases with no gene match: 7. Germline CDR1 reads SGHTA; CDR2 reads FQGNSA. The CDR3 is made up of 15 amino acids.

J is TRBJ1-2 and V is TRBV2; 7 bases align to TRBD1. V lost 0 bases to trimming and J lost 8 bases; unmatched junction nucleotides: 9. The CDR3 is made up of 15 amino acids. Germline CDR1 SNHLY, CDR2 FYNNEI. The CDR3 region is CASSEARAGGRGYTF. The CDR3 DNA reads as TGTGCCAGCAGTGAAGCACGGGCAGGGGGTAGGGGCTACACCTTC.

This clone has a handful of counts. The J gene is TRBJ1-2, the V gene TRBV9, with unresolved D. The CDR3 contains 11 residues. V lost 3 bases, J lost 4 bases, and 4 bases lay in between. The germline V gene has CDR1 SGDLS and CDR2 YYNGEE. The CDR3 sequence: CASSAFYGYTF. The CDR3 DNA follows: TGTGCCAGCAGCGCCTTCTATGGCTACACCTTC. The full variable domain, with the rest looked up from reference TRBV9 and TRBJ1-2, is DSGVTQTPKHLITATGQRVTLRCSPRSGDLSVYWYQQSLDQGLQFLIQYYNGEERAKGNILERFSAQQFPDLHSELNLSSLELGDSALYFCASSAFYGYTFGSGTRLTVV.

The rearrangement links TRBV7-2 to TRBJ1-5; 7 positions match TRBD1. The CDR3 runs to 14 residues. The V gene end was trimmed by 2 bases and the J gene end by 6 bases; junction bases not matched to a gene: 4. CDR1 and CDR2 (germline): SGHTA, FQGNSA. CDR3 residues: CASSLNRGGQPQHF. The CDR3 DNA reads TGTGCCAGCAGCTTAAACAGGGGAGGTCAGCCCCAGCATTTT.

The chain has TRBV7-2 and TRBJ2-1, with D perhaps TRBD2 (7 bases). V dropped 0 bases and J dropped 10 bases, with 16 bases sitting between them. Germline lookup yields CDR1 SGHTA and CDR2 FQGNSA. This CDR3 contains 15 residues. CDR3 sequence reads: CASSLARGGAKEQFF. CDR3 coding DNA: TGTGCCAGCAGCTTAGCGCGAGGGGGGGCCAAGGAGCAGTTCTTC.

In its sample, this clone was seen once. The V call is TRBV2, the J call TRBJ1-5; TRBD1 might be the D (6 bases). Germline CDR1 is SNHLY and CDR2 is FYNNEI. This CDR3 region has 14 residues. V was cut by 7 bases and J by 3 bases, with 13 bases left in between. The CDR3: CASTIGGANQPQHF. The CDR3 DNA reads TGTGCCAGCACCATAGGGGGGGCCAATCAGCCCCAGCATTTT.

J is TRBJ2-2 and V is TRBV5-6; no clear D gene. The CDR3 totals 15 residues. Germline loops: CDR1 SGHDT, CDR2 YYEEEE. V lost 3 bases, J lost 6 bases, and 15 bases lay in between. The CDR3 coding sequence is TGTGCCAGCAGCTCCTTCCCGCCTAGTCCCGGGGAGCTGTTTTTT. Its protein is CASSSFPPSPGELFF.

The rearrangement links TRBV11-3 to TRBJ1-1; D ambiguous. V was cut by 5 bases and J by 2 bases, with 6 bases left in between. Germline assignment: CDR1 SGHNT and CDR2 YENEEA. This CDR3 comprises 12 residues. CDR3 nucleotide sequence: TGTGCCAGCAGCCGGACTAACACTGAAGCTTTCTTT. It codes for CASSRTNTEAFF.

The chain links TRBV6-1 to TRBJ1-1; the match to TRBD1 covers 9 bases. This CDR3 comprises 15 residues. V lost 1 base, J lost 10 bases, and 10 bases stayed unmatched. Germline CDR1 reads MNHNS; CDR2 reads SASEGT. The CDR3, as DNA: TGTGCCAGCAGTGAAGATGGGGGGACAGGGTTTGGAGCTTTCTTT. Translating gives CASSEDGGTGFGAFF.

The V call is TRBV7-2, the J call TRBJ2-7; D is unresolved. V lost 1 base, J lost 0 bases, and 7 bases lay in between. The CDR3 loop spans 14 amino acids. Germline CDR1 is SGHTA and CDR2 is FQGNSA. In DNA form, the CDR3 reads TGTGCCAGCAGCTTAGGCAGTCCCTCCTACGAGCAGTACTTC. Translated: CASSLGSPSYEQYF.

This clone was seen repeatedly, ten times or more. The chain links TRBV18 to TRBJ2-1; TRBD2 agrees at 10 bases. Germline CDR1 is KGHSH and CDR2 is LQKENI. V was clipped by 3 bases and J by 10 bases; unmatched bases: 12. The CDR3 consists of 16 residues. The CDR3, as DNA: TGTGCCAGCTCACCGGAGACTAGCGGGTTCTCTCGGGAGCAGTTCTTC. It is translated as CASSPETSGFSREQFF.

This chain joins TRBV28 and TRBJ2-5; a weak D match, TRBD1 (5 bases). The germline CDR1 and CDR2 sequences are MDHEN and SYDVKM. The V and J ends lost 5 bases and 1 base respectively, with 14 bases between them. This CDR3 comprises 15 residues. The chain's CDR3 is CASSLPQGPQETQYF. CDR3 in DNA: TGTGCCAGCAGTCTGCCCCAGGGCCCCCAAGAGACCCAGTACTTC.

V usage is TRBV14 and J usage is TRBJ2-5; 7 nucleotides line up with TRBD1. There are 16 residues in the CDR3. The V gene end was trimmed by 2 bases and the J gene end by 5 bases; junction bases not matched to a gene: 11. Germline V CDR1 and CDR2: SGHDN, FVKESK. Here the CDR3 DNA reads TGTGCCAGCAGCCAACCCACGACAGGGACAGTGGAGACCCAGTACTTC. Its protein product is CASSQPTTGTVETQYF.

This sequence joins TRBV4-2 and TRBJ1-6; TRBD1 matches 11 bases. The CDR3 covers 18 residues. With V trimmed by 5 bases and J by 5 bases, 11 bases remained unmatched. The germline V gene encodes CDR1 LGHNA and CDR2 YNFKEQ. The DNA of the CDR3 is TGTGCCAGCAGCACCAACCCCCGGGACAGGGGGGATAATTCACCCCTCCACTTT. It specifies CASSTNPRDRGDNSPLHF.